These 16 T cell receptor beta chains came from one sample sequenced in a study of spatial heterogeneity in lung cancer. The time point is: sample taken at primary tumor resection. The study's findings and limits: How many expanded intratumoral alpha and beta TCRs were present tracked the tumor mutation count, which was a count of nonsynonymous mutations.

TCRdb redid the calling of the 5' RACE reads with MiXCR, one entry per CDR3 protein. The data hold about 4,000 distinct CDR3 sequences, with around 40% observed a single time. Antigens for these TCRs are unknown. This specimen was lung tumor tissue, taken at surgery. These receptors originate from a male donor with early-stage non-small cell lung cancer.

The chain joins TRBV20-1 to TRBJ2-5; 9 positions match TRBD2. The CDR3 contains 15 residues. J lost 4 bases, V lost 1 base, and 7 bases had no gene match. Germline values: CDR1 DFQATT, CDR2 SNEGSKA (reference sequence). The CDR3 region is CSARGSAGGRETQYF. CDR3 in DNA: TGCAGTGCTAGAGGGTCTGCGGGAGGGCGAGAGACCCAGTACTTC.

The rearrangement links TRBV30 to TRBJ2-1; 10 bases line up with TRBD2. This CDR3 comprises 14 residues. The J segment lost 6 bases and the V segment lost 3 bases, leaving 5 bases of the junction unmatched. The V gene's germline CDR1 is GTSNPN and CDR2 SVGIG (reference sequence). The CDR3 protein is CAWRSGGALNEQFF. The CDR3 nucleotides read TGTGCCTGGAGGAGCGGGGGGGCCCTCAATGAGCAGTTCTTC.

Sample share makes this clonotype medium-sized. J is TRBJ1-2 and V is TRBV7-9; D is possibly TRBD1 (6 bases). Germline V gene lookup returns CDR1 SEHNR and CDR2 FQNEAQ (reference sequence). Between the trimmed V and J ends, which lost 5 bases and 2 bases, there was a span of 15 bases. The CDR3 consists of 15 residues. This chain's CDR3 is CASSLRGQGNYGYTF. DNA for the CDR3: TGTGCCAGCAGCCTTCGGGGGCAGGGCAACTATGGCTACACCTTC.

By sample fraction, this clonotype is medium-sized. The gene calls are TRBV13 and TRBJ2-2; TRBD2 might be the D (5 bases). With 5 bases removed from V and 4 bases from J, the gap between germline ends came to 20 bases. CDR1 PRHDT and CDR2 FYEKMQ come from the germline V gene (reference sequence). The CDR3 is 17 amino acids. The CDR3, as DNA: TGTGCCAGCAGCCCGGAAAGGACGAGGGTGGTCACCGGGGAGCTGTTTTTT. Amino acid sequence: CASSPERTRVVTGELFF.

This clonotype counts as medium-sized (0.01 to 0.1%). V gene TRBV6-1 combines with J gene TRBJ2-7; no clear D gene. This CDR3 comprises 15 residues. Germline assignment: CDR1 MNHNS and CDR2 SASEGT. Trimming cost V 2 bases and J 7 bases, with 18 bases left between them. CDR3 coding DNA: TGTGCCAGCAGTGAAAATACCTTCGGTGCGAGGGAGCAGTACTTC. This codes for CASSENTFGAREQYF.

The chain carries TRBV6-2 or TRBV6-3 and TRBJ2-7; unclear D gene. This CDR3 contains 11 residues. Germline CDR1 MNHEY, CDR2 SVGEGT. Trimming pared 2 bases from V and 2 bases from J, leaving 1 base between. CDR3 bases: TGTGCCAGCAGTTACACCTACGAGCAGTACTTC. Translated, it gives CASSYTYEQYF.

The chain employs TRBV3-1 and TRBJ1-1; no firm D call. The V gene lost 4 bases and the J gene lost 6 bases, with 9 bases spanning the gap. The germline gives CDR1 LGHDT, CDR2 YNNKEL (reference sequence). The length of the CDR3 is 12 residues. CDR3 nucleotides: TGTGCCAGCAGCCTCGGAGGGCCTGAAGCTTTCTTT. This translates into CASSLGGPEAFF.

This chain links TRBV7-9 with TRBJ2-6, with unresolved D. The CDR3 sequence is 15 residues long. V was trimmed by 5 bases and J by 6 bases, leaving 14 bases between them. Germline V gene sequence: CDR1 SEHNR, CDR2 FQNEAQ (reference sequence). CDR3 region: CASSPQVLVANVLTF. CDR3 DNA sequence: TGTGCCAGCAGCCCCCAGGTCTTAGTGGCCAACGTCCTGACTTTC.

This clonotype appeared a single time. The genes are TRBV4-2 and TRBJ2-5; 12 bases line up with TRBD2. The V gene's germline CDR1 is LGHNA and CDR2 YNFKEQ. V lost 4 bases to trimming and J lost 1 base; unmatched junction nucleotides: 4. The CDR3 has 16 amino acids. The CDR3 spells CASSPSGGVPQETQYF. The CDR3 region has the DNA TGTGCCAGCAGCCCTAGCGGGGGGGTCCCCCAAGAGACCCAGTACTTC.

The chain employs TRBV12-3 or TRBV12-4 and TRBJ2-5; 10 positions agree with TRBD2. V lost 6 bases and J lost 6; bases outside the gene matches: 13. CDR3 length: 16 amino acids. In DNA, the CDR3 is TGTGCCAGCAGCAAGCTAGCGGGGGTCTTCAGAAAGACCCAGTACTTC. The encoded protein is CASSKLAGVFRKTQYF.

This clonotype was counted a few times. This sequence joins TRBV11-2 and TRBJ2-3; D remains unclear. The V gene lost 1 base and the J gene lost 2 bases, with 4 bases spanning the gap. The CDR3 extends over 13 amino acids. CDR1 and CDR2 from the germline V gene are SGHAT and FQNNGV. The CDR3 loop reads CASSLAITDTQYF. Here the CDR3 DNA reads TGTGCCAGCAGCTTAGCAATCACAGATACGCAGTATTTT.

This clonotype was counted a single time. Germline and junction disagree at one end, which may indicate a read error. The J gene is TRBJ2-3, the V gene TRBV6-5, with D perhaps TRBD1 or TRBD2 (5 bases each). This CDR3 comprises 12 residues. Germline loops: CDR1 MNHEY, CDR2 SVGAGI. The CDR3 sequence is CASSGTATLLFF. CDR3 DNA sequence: TGTGCCAGCAGTGGGACGGCCACACTTCTATTCTTT.

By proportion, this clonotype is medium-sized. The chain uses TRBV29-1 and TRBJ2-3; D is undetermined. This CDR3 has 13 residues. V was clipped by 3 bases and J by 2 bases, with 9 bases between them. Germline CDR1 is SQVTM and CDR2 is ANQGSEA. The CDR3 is CSVDSTPTDTQYF. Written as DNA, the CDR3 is TGCAGCGTTGATTCTACCCCCACAGATACGCAGTATTTT.

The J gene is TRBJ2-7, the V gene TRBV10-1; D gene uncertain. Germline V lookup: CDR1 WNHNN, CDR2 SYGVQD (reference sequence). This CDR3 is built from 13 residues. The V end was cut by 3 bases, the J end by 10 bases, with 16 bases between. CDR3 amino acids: CASSEIAGDLQYF. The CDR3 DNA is TGCGCCAGCAGTGAAATCGCTGGGGATTTACAGTACTTC.

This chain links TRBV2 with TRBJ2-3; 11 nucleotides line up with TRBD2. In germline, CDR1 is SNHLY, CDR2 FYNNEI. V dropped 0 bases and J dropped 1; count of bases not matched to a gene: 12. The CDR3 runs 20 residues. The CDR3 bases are TGTGCCAGCAGTGAAGCGCTTCCGGGGATGACTAGCGGGGGCACAGATACGCAGTATTTT. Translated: CASSEALPGMTSGGTDTQYF.

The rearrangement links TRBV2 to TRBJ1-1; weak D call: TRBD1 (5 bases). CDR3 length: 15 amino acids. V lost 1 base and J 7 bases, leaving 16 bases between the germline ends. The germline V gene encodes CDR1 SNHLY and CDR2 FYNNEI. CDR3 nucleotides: TGTGCCAGCAGTGAAGGGGCAGGGACCCTTAATGAAGCTTTCTTT. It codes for CASSEGAGTLNEAFF.